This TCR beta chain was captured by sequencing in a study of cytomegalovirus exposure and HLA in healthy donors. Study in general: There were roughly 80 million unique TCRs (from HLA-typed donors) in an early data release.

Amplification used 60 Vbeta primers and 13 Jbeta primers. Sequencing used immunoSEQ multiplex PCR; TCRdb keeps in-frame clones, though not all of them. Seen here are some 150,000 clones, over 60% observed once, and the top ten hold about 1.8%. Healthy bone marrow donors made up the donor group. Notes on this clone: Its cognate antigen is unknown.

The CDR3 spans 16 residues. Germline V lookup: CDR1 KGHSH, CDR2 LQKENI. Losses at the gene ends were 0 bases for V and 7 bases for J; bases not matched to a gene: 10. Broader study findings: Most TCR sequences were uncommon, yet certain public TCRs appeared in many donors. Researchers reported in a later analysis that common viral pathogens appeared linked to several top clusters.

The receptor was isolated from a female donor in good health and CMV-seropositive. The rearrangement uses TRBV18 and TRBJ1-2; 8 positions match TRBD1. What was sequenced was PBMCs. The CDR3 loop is CASSPPSQGALGGYTF. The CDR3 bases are TGTGCCAGCTCACCACCCAGTCAGGGGGCGCTTGGTGGCTACACCTTC.